These 27 T cell receptor beta chains were sequenced from one sample in a study of cytomegalovirus exposure and HLA in healthy donors. Primers for the PCR totalled 60 Vbeta and 13 Jbeta. Clones were sequenced by immunoSEQ multiplex PCR, and TCRdb holds only the in-frame ones, with some missing. The table shows some 140,000 clones, with approximately 80% occurring only once. Material for sequencing was PBMCs. Source of these receptors: a man aged 30 to 39 in good health and CMV-seronegative.

This chain connects TRBV2 to TRBJ2-7, with 8 bases fitting TRBD1. Germline V gene data show CDR1 as SNHLY and CDR2 as FYNNEI. The CDR3 covers 14 residues. The V gene end was trimmed by 3 bases and the J gene end by 1 base; junction bases not matched to a gene: 2. Here the CDR3 DNA reads TGTGCCAGCAGTGACGGACAGGGTTCCTACGAGCAGTACTTC. As protein: CASSDGQGSYEQYF. The full variable domain, with the rest looked up from reference TRBV2 and TRBJ2-7, is EPEVTQTPSHQVTQMGQEVILRCVPISNHLYFYWYRQILGQKVEFLVSFYNNEISEKSEIFDDQFSVERPDGSNFTLKIRSTKLEDSAMYFCASSDGQGSYEQYFGPGTRLTVT.

The chain's CDR3 is CASSQVLAEGETQYF. The CDR3 nucleotides are TGCGCCAGCAGCCAAGTACTAGCGGAGGGGGAGACCCAGTACTTC. J is TRBJ2-5 and V is TRBV4-1, with 8 bases that match TRBD2. The CDR3 spans 15 residues. CDR1 is MGHRA, CDR2 YSYEKL, per germline. V trimming: 1 base; J trimming: 5 bases; junction bases outside the gene matches: 6.

The CDR3 reads CASSPRTIIVGGETQYF. The DNA for the CDR3 is TGTGCCAGCAGCCCCCGGACAATCATCGTTGGTGGGGAGACCCAGTACTTC. The rearrangement links TRBV7-6 to TRBJ2-5; weak D call: TRBD1 (5 bases). CDR1 and CDR2 from the germline V gene are SGHVS and FNYEAQ. Trimming took off 5 bases at V and 5 bases at J, with 24 bases between the two ends. CDR3 length: 17 residues.

This clone has a single count. Written as DNA, the CDR3 is TGTGCCAGCAGTGAAAGAGGGTACCGATACAATGAGCAGTTCTTC. As protein: CASSERGYRYNEQFF. The chain combines TRBV2 with TRBJ2-1, with D maybe TRBD2 (5 bases). V lost 2 bases to trimming and J lost 4 bases, with 12 bases between them. From germline, CDR1 is SNHLY and CDR2 FYNNEI. The CDR3 consists of 15 residues.

In this sample, this clone turned up once. The chain carries TRBV18 and TRBJ2-7; 9 nucleotides match TRBD1. V trimming: 3 bases; J trimming: 4 bases; junction bases outside the gene matches: 13. Germline CDR1 and CDR2: KGHSH and LQKENI. The CDR3 loop spans 17 amino acids. CDR3 nucleotides: TGTGCCAGCTCACCTTCCGGGACAGGGTACCGGCTATACGAGCAGTACTTC. Its protein product is CASSPSGTGYRLYEQYF.

The chain combines TRBV6-6 with TRBJ1-5, with 8 bases lining up with TRBD1. The CDR3 length is 15 residues. Germline CDR1 MNHNY, CDR2 SVGAGI (reference sequence). Unmatched junction bases numbered 6, after V lost 6 bases and J lost 2 bases. The CDR3 DNA reads as TGTGCCAGCAGGATACCGGGACAGGGCAATCAGCCCCAGCATTTT. It translates to CASRIPGQGNQPQHF.

This clone was picked up one time. J is TRBJ2-1 and V is TRBV5-8; TRBD2 aligns across 11 bases. The junction had 3 bases not matched to a gene; V was cut back by 0 bases and J by 7 bases. Germline CDR1 and CDR2: SGHTS and YDEGEE. The CDR3 length is 15 residues. Here the CDR3 reads CASSLAGLAANEQFF. For the CDR3, the DNA is TGTGCCAGCAGCTTGGCGGGACTAGCGGCTAATGAGCAGTTCTTC.

The chain links TRBV29-1 to TRBJ1-5, with a weak D call TRBD1 (5 bases). V shed 3 bases and J shed 14 bases, with 17 bases lying between them. The germline V gene has CDR1 SQVTM and CDR2 ANQGSEA. This CDR3 has 12 residues. CDR3 coding DNA: TGCAGCGTTGAGATTTCAGGGAGGGTGGAGCATTTT. Encoded protein: CSVEISGRVEHF.

This clone was seen a single time. J is TRBJ1-5 and V is TRBV6-1, with a tentative D call TRBD1 (5 bases). CDR1 is MNHNS and CDR2 is SASEGT in the germline V gene. The CDR3 length is 15 residues. Trimming shortened V by 6 bases and J by 0 bases, and 12 bases separated the two germline ends. CDR3 coding DNA: TGTGCCAGCAGGTCGGGGGGGTATAGCAATCAGCCCCAGCATTTT. It codes for CASRSGGYSNQPQHF.

The V and J genes are TRBV6-5 and TRBJ1-5; no clear D. Trimming took off 2 bases at V and 4 bases at J, with 9 bases between the two ends. Germline V CDR1 and CDR2: MNHEY, SVGAGI. The CDR3 is 14 residues long. CDR3 sequence (DNA): TGTGCCAGCAGTTACGGCCGGGGAAATCAGCCCCAGCATTTT. It specifies CASSYGRGNQPQHF.

The V call is TRBV28, the J call TRBJ2-1; 8 bases agree with TRBD2. Germline values: CDR1 MDHEN, CDR2 SYDVKM. CDR3 length: 14 amino acids. Trimming cost V 7 bases and J 4 bases; bases outside gene matches: 6. The CDR3: CASTFGGGYNEQFF. The CDR3 DNA is TGTGCCAGCACCTTCGGGGGGGGGTACAATGAGCAGTTCTTC.

V and J are TRBV6-5 and TRBJ1-6; 7 bases map to TRBD1. The CDR3 length is 15 residues. Germline V CDR1 and CDR2: MNHEY, SVGAGI. Trimming cost V 0 bases and J 7 bases; bases outside gene matches: 3. In DNA form, the CDR3 reads TGTGCCAGCAGTTACTCGTCAGGGGGAAATTCACCCCTCCACTTT. Its translation is CASSYSSGGNSPLHF.

The chain has TRBV18 and TRBJ2-5, with TRBD1 matching over 8 bases. This CDR3 contains 17 residues. Germline CDR1 and CDR2: KGHSH and LQKENI. Trimming at V came to 1 base and at J to 3 bases, leaving 10 bases not matched to a gene. The CDR3, as DNA: TGTGCCAGCTCACCACAAATAGTTCCGGGACAGGAAGAGACCCAGTACTTC. It specifies CASSPQIVPGQEETQYF. Using reference TRBV18 and TRBJ2-5 for the parts outside the CDR3, the full variable domain is NAGVMQNPRHLVRRRGQEARLRCSPMKGHSHVYWYRQLPEEGLKFMVYLQKENIIDESGMPKERFSAEFPKEGPSILRIQQVVRGDSAAYFCASSPQIVPGQEETQYFGPGTRLLVL.

The chain's CDR3 is CASSQGGLAGVETQYF. DNA for the CDR3: TGCGCCAGCAGCCAGGGGGGACTAGCGGGAGTAGAGACCCAGTACTTC. The chain couples TRBV4-3 to TRBJ2-5, with 14 bases fitting TRBD2. V was clipped by 3 bases and J by 4 bases; unmatched bases: 4. Germline-derived CDR1 and CDR2 are LGHNA and YSLEER. The CDR3 is 16 amino acids.

The chain is built from TRBV6-1 and TRBJ1-5; D unclear. Germline values: CDR1 MNHNS, CDR2 SASEGT. V dropped 8 bases and J dropped 6 bases, with 11 bases sitting between them. CDR3 length equals 12 residues. CDR3 bases: TGTGCCAGCCGCGGAGGAGCTCAGCCCCAGCATTTT. Its protein product is CASRGGAQPQHF.

The chain couples TRBV6-1 to TRBJ1-3; D possibly corresponds to TRBD1 (6 bases). The V end lost 8 bases, the J end lost 0 bases, and 8 bases lay between the germline ends. This CDR3 is built from 13 residues. Germline CDR1 and CDR2: MNHNS and SASEGT. CDR3: CASGGFSGNTIYF. The DNA for the CDR3 is TGTGCCAGCGGGGGCTTCTCTGGAAACACCATATATTTT.

For this clone: The same CDR3 arises from other DNA sequences in this sample as well. The chain combines TRBV7-8 with TRBJ1-5; TRBD1 matches 9 bases. Unmatched junction bases numbered 5, after V lost 2 bases and J lost 6 bases. Germline values: CDR1 SGHVS, CDR2 FQNEAQ. This CDR3 has 15 residues. CDR3 DNA: TGTGCCAGCAGCTTACACAGGGGGCCAAGTCAGCCCCAGCATTTT. It yields the protein CASSLHRGPSQPQHF.

V is TRBV7-2 and J is TRBJ1-5, with 8 bases identical to TRBD1. Germline V CDR1 and CDR2: SGHTA, FQGNSA. J gave up 7 bases and V 7 bases, and 9 bases lay outside the gene matches. CDR3 length equals 14 residues. The CDR3 here is CASNFQGAYQPQHF. The CDR3 DNA is TGTGCCAGCAACTTTCAGGGGGCCTACCAGCCCCAGCATTTT. The variable domain in full, with the rest retrieved from reference TRBV7-2 and TRBJ1-5, is GAGVSQSPSNKVTEKGKDVELRCDPISGHTALYWYRQSLGQGLEFLIYFQGNSAPDKSGLPSDRFSAERTGGSVSTLTIQRTQQEDSAVYLCASNFQGAYQPQHFGDGTRLSIL.

The rearrangement links TRBV30 to TRBJ1-1; weak D call: TRBD1 (5 bases). The germline V and J ends were trimmed by 5 bases and 0 bases, with 10 bases remaining between them. CDR1 is GTSNPN and CDR2 is SVGIG in the germline V gene (reference sequence). The CDR3 loop spans 13 amino acids. CDR3: CAWDSGMNTEAFF. CDR3 DNA: TGTGCCTGGGACAGTGGGATGAACACTGAAGCTTTCTTT.

The chain combines TRBV27 with TRBJ1-4, with 9 bases that match TRBD1. Germline CDR1 and CDR2: MNHEY and SMNVEV (reference sequence). This CDR3 region has 18 residues. V shed 5 bases, J shed 6 bases, and the junction held 16 bases outside the gene matches. The CDR3 loop is CASSRTGTGLRVDEKLFF. For the CDR3, the DNA is TGTGCCAGCAGTCGGACCGGGACAGGGCTTAGAGTGGATGAAAAACTGTTTTTT.

The genes are TRBV10-3 and TRBJ2-1; 9 bases fit TRBD2. Looked up from germline, CDR1 is ENHRY and CDR2 is SYGVKD. The ends lost 3 bases at V and 5 bases at J; junction bases unmatched: 11. The CDR3 runs to 17 residues. The DNA of the CDR3 is TGTGCCATCAGTGACCCAGCGCGGGAGGGCCTCCACAATGAGCAGTTCTTC. Amino acid sequence: CAISDPAREGLHNEQFF.

This chain connects TRBV10-2 to TRBJ2-2, with 8 bases matching TRBD1. V lost 0 bases, J lost 5 bases, and 5 bases stayed unmatched. Germline V lookup: CDR1 WSHSY, CDR2 SAAADI. The CDR3 covers 16 residues. CDR3: CASSESQGARTGELFF. CDR3 DNA: TGCGCCAGCAGTGAGTCGCAGGGGGCGAGGACCGGGGAGCTGTTTTTT.

This clone was counted only a few times. J is TRBJ1-1 and V is TRBV9, with D possibly matching TRBD1 (5 bases). The CDR3 covers 13 residues. Germline assignment: CDR1 SGDLS and CDR2 YYNGEE. Between the trimmed V and J ends, which lost 5 bases and 5 bases, there was a span of 13 bases. The CDR3 reads CASSPKGDTEAFF. Here the CDR3 DNA reads TGTGCCAGCAGTCCAAAAGGGGATACTGAAGCTTTCTTT. The full variable domain, in which reference TRBV9 and TRBJ1-1 provide the parts outside the CDR3, is DSGVTQTPKHLITATGQRVTLRCSPRSGDLSVYWYQQSLDQGLQFLIQYYNGEERAKGNILERFSAQQFPDLHSELNLSSLELGDSALYFCASSPKGDTEAFFGQGTRLTVV.

This clone was detected only a few times. The J gene is TRBJ2-2, the V gene TRBV5-1, with D perhaps matching TRBD1 (6 bases). CDR3 length equals 14 residues. Germline values: CDR1 SGHRS, CDR2 YFSETQ. Trimming shortened V by 0 bases and J by 6 bases, and 9 bases separated the two germline ends. The CDR3 spells CASSLDGGSGELFF. The CDR3 DNA reads as TGCGCCAGCAGCTTGGATGGGGGCTCCGGGGAGCTGTTTTTT.

This clone was seen only a few times. V and J are TRBV30 and TRBJ1-1; D is possibly TRBD1 (5 bases). The CDR3 is made up of 14 amino acids. Trimming left V 1 base short and J 4 bases short, with 13 bases between. Germline loops: CDR1 GTSNPN, CDR2 SVGIG (reference sequence). The CDR3 loop is CAWSGWLGGTEAFF. The CDR3 nucleotides are TGTGCCTGGAGTGGGTGGTTGGGGGGCACTGAAGCTTTCTTT. Using reference TRBV30 and TRBJ1-1 for the parts outside the CDR3, the full variable domain is SQTIHQWPATLVQPVGSPLSLECTVEGTSNPNLYWYRQAAGRGLQLLFYSVGIGQISSEVPQNLSASRPQDRQFILSSKKLLLSDSGFYLCAWSGWLGGTEAFFGQGTRLTVV.

The chain is built from TRBV28 and TRBJ2-7, with D maybe TRBD2 (6 bases). The germline CDR1 and CDR2 sequences are MDHEN and SYDVKM. V was pared by 5 bases and J by 0 bases, with 14 bases between. CDR3 length: 15 residues. The CDR3 sequence is CASSTMGRSSYEQYF. The CDR3 DNA sequence: TGTGCCAGCAGTACTATGGGGAGGAGCTCCTACGAGCAGTACTTC.

The chain combines TRBV6-6 with TRBJ2-1; 7 nucleotides agree with TRBD2. V was pared by 6 bases and J by 7 bases, with 15 bases of the junction left unmatched. Germline CDR1 reads MNHNY; CDR2 reads SVGAGI (reference sequence). The CDR3 sequence is 16 residues long. The CDR3 region is CASSPVLAGAQNEQFF. For the CDR3, the DNA is TGTGCCAGCAGCCCGGTCTTGGCGGGAGCCCAAAATGAGCAGTTCTTC.